This TCR beta chain emerged from a study of patients and donors after allogeneic stem cell transplantation. CDR3 length: 15 amino acids. Germline values: CDR1 LGHDT, CDR2 YNNKEL (reference sequence). Trimming removed 1 base from V and 7 bases from J, with 14 bases in between. TCRdb ran MiXCR on the RT-PCR reads and lists one entry per CDR3 protein. The sample consists of hundreds of thousands of distinct CDR3 sequences, around 15% of them appearing once. Material: blood, either unsorted or a sorted T cell fraction (not recorded which). The clonotype was recovered from a human donor who was either an allogeneic HSCT recipient or a stem cell or donor lymphocyte infusion donor (not recorded which). It is not recorded whose cells these are; they may come from a transplant donor. The rearrangement joins TRBV3-1 to TRBJ2-1; D unresolved. The CDR3 reads CASSQGVAGGNEQFF. The CDR3 coding sequence is TGTGCCAGCAGCCAAGGGGTAGCTGGCGGAAATGAGCAGTTCTTC.